The sample holds one count of the clone carrying this T cell receptor (beta chain). Selected positively for CCR7 and CD45RO-negative, naive CD8 cells excluded terminally differentiated effector memory CD45RA+ cells. Within Nashville, Tennessee resided all donors, each a Caucasian adult. These data belong to a study of shared clonotypes between healthy human individuals. In the study overall: The composition of the donors was a couple of women and three men aged 18 to 49.

Using immunoSEQ multiplex PCR, the repertoire was profiled, and TCRdb retains in-frame clones only, with some absent. The data contain about 580,000 clones, roughly 98% of them singletons. Sequenced sample: naive CD8+ T cells sorted from blood. The sequence came from a man younger than 40 in good health.

CDR3 coding DNA: TGTGCCAGCAGCGCGAGGGGGGCCAGCGGGAGGGCCGGGGAGACCCAGTACTTC. It codes for CASSARGASGRAGETQYF. V is TRBV5-4 and J is TRBJ2-5; 10 nucleotides line up with TRBD2. The germline CDR1 and CDR2 sequences are SGHNT and YYREEE (reference sequence). The V and J ends lost 4 bases and 5 bases, in that order; junction bases with no gene match: 17. The CDR3 runs to 18 residues.